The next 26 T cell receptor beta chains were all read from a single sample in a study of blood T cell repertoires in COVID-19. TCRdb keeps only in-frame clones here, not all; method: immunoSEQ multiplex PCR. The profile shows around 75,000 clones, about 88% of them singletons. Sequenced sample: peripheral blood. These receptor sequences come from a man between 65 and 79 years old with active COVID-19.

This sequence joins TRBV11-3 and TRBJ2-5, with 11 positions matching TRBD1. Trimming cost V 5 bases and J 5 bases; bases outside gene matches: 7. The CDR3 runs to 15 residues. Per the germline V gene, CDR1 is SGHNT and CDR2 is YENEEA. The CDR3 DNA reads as TGTGCCAGCAGCAAAGGGACAGGGGGAGGGGAGACCCAGTACTTC. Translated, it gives CASSKGTGGGETQYF.

CDR3 sequence (DNA): TGCGCCAGCAGCTTACGGACAGGGCCGAGCACTGAAGCTTTCTTT. Residues: CASSLRTGPSTEAFF. The chain is built from TRBV5-1 and TRBJ1-1; 8 bases are a match to TRBD1. CDR1 SGHRS and CDR2 YFSETQ come from the germline V gene. The CDR3 runs to 15 residues. V lost 2 bases, J lost 4 bases, and 7 bases stayed unmatched.

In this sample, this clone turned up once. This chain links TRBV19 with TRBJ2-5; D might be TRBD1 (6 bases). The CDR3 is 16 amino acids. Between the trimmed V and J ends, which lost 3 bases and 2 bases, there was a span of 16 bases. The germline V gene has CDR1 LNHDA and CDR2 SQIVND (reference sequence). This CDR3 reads CASSMVGRGLQETQYF. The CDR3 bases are TGTGCCAGTAGTATGGTGGGCAGGGGATTACAAGAGACCCAGTACTTC.

CDR3 region: CASSPGQGGAKNIQYF. The CDR3 nucleotides read TGTGCCAGCAGCCCCGGGCAGGGGGGAGCCAAAAACATTCAGTACTTC. The genes are TRBV7-2 and TRBJ2-4, with D possibly matching TRBD1 (7 bases). The CDR3 has 16 amino acids. V gave up 5 bases and J gave up 0 bases, with 14 bases separating them. Per the germline V gene, CDR1 is SGHTA and CDR2 is FQGNSA.

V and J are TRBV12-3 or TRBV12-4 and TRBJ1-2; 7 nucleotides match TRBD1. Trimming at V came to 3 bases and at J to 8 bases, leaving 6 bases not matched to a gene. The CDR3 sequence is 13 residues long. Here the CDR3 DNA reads TGTGCCAGCAGTTTTGGGGACAGCAAGGGCTACACCTTC. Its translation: CASSFGDSKGYTF.

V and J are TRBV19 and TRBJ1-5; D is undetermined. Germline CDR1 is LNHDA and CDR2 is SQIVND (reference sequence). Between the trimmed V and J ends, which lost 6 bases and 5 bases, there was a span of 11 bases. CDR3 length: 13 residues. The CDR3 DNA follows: TGTGCCAGTAGCCCCGAGGAACATCAGCCCCAGCATTTT. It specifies CASSPEEHQPQHF.

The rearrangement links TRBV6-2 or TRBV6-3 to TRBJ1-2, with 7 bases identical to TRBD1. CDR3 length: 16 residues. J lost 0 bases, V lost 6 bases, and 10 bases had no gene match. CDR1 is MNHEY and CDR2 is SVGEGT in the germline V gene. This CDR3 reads CASSETGTWANYGYTF. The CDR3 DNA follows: TGTGCCAGCAGCGAGACAGGGACTTGGGCTAACTATGGCTACACCTTC.

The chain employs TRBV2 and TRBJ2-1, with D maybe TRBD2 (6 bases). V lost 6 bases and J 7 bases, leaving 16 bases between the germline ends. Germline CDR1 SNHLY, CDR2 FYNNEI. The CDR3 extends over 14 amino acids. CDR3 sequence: CASRTRDSLNEQFF. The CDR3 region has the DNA TGTGCCAGCAGGACCCGGGACTCGCTAAATGAGCAGTTCTTC.

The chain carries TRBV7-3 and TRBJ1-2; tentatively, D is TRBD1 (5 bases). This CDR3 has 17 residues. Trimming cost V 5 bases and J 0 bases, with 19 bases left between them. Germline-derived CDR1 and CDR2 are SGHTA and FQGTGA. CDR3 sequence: CASSPGPPQTPNYGYTF. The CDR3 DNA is TGTGCCAGCAGCCCAGGGCCCCCACAGACACCTAACTATGGCTACACCTTC. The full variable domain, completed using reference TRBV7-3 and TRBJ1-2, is GAGVSQTPSNKVTEKGKYVELRCDPISGHTALYWYRQSLGQGPEFLIYFQGTGAADDSGLPNDRFFAVRPEGSVSTLKIQRTERGDSAVYLCASSPGPPQTPNYGYTFGSGTRLTVV.

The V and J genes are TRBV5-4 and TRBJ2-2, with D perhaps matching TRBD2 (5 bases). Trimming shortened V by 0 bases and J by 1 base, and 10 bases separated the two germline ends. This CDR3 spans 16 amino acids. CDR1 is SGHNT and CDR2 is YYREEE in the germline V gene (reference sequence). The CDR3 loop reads CASSLAPSRNTGELFF. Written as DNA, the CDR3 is TGTGCCAGCAGCTTGGCCCCTAGCCGGAACACCGGGGAGCTGTTTTTT.

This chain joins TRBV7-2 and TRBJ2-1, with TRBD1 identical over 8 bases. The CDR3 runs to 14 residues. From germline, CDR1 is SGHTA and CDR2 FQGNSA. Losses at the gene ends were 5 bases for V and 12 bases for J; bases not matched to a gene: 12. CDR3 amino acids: CASSPRQGALGQFF. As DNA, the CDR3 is TGTGCCAGCAGCCCTCGGCAGGGGGCTTTGGGGCAGTTCTTC.

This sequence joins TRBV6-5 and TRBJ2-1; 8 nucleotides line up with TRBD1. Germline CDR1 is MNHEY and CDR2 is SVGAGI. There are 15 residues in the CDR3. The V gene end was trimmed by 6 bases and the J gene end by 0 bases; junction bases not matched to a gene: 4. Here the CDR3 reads CASRDRVSSYNEQFF. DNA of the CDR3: TGTGCCAGCAGGGACAGGGTGAGCTCCTACAATGAGCAGTTCTTC.

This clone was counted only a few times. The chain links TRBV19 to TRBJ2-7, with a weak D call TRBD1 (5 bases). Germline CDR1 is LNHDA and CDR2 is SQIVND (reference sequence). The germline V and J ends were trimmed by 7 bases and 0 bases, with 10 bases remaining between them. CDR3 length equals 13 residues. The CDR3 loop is CASKGPSSYEQYF. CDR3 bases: TGTGCCAGTAAGGGGCCCAGCTCCTACGAGCAGTACTTC.

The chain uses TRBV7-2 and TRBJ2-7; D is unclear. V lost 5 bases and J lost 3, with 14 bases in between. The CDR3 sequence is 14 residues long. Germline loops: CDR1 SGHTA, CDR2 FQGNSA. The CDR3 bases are TGTGCCAGCAGCCACATTCCCGATGACTACGAGCAGTACTTC. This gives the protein CASSHIPDDYEQYF.

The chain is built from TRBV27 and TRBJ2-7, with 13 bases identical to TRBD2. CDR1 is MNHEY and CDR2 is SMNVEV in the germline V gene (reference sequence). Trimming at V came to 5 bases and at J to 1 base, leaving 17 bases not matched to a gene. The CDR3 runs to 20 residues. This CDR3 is CASSETRGLAGAPGSYEQYF. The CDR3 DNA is TGTGCCAGCAGTGAGACCCGAGGACTAGCGGGGGCCCCTGGGTCCTACGAGCAGTACTTC.

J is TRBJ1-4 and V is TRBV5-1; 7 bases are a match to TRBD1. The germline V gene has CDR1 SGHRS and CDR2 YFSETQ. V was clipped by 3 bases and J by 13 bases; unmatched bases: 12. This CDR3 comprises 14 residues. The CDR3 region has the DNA TGCGCCAGCAGCTCGACAGGGCCCACTCTGGGACTGTTTTTT. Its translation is CASSSTGPTLGLFF.

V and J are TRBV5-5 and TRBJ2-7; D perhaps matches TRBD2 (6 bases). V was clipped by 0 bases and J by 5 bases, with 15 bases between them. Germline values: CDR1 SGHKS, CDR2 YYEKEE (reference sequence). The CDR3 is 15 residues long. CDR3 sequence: CASSLAGGGAHEQYF. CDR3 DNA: TGTGCCAGCAGCTTGGCCGGCGGAGGGGCCCACGAGCAGTACTTC.

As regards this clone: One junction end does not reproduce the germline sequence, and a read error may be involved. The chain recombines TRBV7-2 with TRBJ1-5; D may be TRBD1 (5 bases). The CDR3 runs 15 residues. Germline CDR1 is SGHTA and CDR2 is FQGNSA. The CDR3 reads CAGSLGSGAGQPQHF. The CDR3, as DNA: TGTGCCGGCAGCTTAGGGAGTGGGGCCGGTCAGCCCCAGCATTTT.

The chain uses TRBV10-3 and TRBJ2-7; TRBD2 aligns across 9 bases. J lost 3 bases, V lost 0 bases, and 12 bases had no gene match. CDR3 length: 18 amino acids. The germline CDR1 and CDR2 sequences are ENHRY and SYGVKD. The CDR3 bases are TGTGCCATCAGTGAGTCTGGGACTAGCCCAGGGGAAGACTACGAGCAGTACTTC. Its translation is CAISESGTSPGEDYEQYF.

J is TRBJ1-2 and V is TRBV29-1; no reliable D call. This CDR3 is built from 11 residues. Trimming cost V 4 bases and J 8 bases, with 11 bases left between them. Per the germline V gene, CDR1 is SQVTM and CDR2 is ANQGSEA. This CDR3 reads CSVGGGGGYTF. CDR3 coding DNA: TGCAGCGTTGGGGGTGGAGGCGGCTACACCTTC.

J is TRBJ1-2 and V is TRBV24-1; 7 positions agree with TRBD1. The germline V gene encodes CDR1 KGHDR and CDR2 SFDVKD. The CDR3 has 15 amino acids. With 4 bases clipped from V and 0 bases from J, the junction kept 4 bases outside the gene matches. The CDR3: CATSDNTGANYGYTF. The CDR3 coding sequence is TGTGCCACCAGTGACAACACAGGGGCTAACTATGGCTACACCTTC.

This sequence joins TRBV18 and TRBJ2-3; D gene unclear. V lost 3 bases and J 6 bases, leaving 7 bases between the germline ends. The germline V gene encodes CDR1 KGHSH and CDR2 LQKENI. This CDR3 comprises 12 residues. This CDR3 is CASSPQWDTQYF. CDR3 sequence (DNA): TGTGCCAGCTCACCCCAGTGGGATACGCAGTATTTT.

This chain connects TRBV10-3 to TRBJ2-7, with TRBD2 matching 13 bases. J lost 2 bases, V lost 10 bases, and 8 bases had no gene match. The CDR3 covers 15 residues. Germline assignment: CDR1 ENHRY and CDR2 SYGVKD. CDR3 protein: CATRGTSGAPYEQYF. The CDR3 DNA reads TGTGCCACCCGAGGGACTAGCGGGGCCCCCTACGAGCAGTACTTC.

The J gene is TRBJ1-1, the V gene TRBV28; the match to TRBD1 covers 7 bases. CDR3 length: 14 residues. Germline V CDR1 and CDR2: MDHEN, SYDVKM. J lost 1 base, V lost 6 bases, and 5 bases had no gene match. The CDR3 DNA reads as TGTGCCAGCAGGAAGACAGGGAGGAACACTGAAGCTTTCTTT. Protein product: CASRKTGRNTEAFF.

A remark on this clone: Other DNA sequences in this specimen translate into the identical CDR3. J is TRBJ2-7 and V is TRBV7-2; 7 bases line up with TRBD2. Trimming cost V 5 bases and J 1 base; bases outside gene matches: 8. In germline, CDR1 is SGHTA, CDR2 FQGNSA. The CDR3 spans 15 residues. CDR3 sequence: CASSPRGGGSYEQYF. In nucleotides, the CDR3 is TGTGCCAGCAGCCCCCGGGGCGGGGGTTCCTACGAGCAGTACTTC. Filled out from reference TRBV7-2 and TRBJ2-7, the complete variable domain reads GAGVSQSPSNKVTEKGKDVELRCDPISGHTALYWYRQSLGQGLEFLIYFQGNSAPDKSGLPSDRFSAERTGGSVSTLTIQRTQQEDSAVYLCASSPRGGGSYEQYFGPGTRLTVT.

DNA for the CDR3: TGTGCCAGCAGACGGGACAACTACGAGCAGTACTTC. It is translated as CASRRDNYEQYF. The chain is built from TRBV6-5 and TRBJ2-7, with D possibly being TRBD1 (6 bases). Between the trimmed V and J ends, which lost 6 bases and 3 bases, there was a span of 9 bases. The CDR3 contains 12 residues. CDR1 and CDR2 (germline): MNHEY, SVGAGI.